Below, 25 T cell receptor beta chains from the same sample are listed, as sequenced in a study of T cell responses to AZD1222 COVID-19 vaccine. Here immunoSEQ multiplex PCR was the method, and the copy in TCRdb shows in-frame clones only, minus some. Among 100,000 to 150,000 clones listed, around 90% were seen once. Material: peripheral blood, obtained on day 0 of AZD1222 vaccination. These TCRs come from an adult in good health.

The rearrangement joins TRBV7-2 to TRBJ1-2, with no clear D. The CDR3 sequence is 12 residues long. Trimming took 1 base from V and 8 from J, leaving 8 bases between them. Germline values: CDR1 SGHTA, CDR2 FQGNSA. CDR3 protein: CASSLGLRGYTF. DNA of the CDR3: TGTGCCAGCAGCTTAGGTCTAAGGGGCTACACCTTC.

The V and J genes are TRBV5-1 and TRBJ1-6; weak D call: TRBD1 (6 bases). The V gene's germline CDR1 is SGHRS and CDR2 YFSETQ. CDR3 length equals 15 residues. V gave up 0 bases and J gave up 9 bases, with 13 bases separating them. The CDR3 sequence is CASSLAPQGFSPLHF. CDR3 nucleotides: TGCGCCAGCAGCTTGGCCCCGCAGGGGTTTTCACCCCTCCACTTT.

The chain carries TRBV3-1 (or the pseudogene TRBV3-2) and TRBJ1-4, with no clear D. Germline values: CDR1 LGHDT, CDR2 YNNKEL (reference sequence). V shed 6 bases and J shed 0 bases, with 20 bases lying between them. CDR3 length: 18 amino acids. CDR3 sequence reads: CASRPRGETPPTNEKLFF. The CDR3 DNA follows: TGTGCCAGCAGACCCCGGGGAGAAACACCCCCAACTAATGAAAAACTGTTTTTT.

The rearrangement joins TRBV11-2 to TRBJ2-1; 8 nucleotides align to TRBD2. CDR3 size: 17 residues. Germline loops: CDR1 SGHAT, CDR2 FQNNGV. With V trimmed by 1 base and J by 0 bases, 5 bases remained unmatched. The CDR3 DNA is TGTGCCAGCAGCTTAGTTGGAGCGGGGGTCTCCTACAATGAGCAGTTCTTC. Protein: CASSLVGAGVSYNEQFF.

This chain links TRBV27 with TRBJ2-3; 7 bases fit TRBD1. The germline V gene has CDR1 MNHEY and CDR2 SMNVEV (reference sequence). The ends lost 3 bases at V and 2 bases at J; junction bases unmatched: 8. The CDR3 totals 16 residues. DNA for the CDR3: TGTGCCAGCAGTTTTTCACCGGGACAGACCACAGATACGCAGTATTTT. It encodes CASSFSPGQTTDTQYF.

The chain links TRBV4-1 to TRBJ1-1, with 9 bases fitting TRBD1. The ends lost 1 base at V and 2 bases at J; junction bases unmatched: 14. The germline V gene encodes CDR1 MGHRA and CDR2 YSYEKL. The CDR3 extends over 19 amino acids. The CDR3 region has the DNA TGCGCCAGCAGCCAAGGTTCCCCTGACAGGGGGGGCGTAAACACTGAAGCTTTCTTT. Protein: CASSQGSPDRGGVNTEAFF.

V usage is TRBV7-2 and J usage is TRBJ2-7; the D is unclear. This CDR3 is built from 13 residues. The V and J ends lost 1 base and 4 bases respectively, with 8 bases between them. The V gene's germline CDR1 is SGHTA and CDR2 FQGNSA. CDR3 DNA: TGTGCCAGCAGCTTAGGGGGATTTTACGAGCAGTACTTC. This gives the protein CASSLGGFYEQYF.

CDR3 DNA: TGTGCCAGCTCACCTACAGCCTCTGACCTCTCTGGAAACACCATATATTTT. Amino acid sequence: CASSPTASDLSGNTIYF. The chain uses TRBV18 and TRBJ1-3; D uncertain. The CDR3 extends over 17 amino acids. Trimming removed 3 bases at V and 0 bases at J, with 15 bases between. Per the germline V gene, CDR1 is KGHSH and CDR2 is LQKENI.

The rearrangement uses TRBV12-3 or TRBV12-4 and TRBJ2-7, with a tentative D call TRBD1 (6 bases). V lost 4 bases, J lost 7 bases, and 14 bases lay in between. The CDR3 consists of 13 residues. The CDR3 DNA follows: TGTGCCAGCAGTTACAGGGCCCGGGAAGAGCAGTACTTC. It translates to CASSYRAREEQYF.

V is TRBV6-5 and J is TRBJ1-6; D may be TRBD1 (5 bases). Germline assignment: CDR1 MNHEY and CDR2 SVGAGI. V lost 0 bases and J lost 7, with 13 bases in between. The CDR3 contains 16 residues. The CDR3 DNA is TGTGCCAGCAGTTACTCGGGTGGGGGAGGGAATTCACCCCTCCACTTT. This translates into CASSYSGGGGNSPLHF.

The V call is TRBV12-3 or TRBV12-4, the J call TRBJ1-3; D gene unclear. The V end lost 5 bases, the J end lost 1 base, and 3 bases lay between the germline ends. The CDR3 has 12 residues. The CDR3 nucleotides are TGTGCCAGCAGTCGATCTGGAAACACCATATATTTT. Its translation: CASSRSGNTIYF.

This clone occurred once. The rearrangement links TRBV18 to TRBJ2-7; D perhaps matches TRBD2 (5 bases). Per germline, CDR1 KGHSH and CDR2 LQKENI. V was pared by 5 bases and J by 0 bases, with 14 bases between. The CDR3 length is 15 residues. CDR3 protein: CASSSPGSLSYEQYF. The CDR3 nucleotides are TGTGCCAGCTCATCTCCGGGGTCTCTCTCCTACGAGCAGTACTTC.

The chain joins TRBV19 to TRBJ1-2, with TRBD1 matching 9 bases. The CDR3 extends over 14 amino acids. Germline assignment: CDR1 LNHDA and CDR2 SQIVND (reference sequence). J gave up 4 bases and V 5 bases, and 5 bases lay outside the gene matches. The CDR3 reads CASSARDRAYGYTF. As DNA, the CDR3 is TGTGCCAGTAGTGCCCGGGACAGGGCCTATGGCTACACCTTC.

The chain combines TRBV28 with TRBJ1-3; TRBD1 might be the D (6 bases). The length of the CDR3 is 15 residues. Germline V gene sequence: CDR1 MDHEN, CDR2 SYDVKM. The V gene lost 7 bases and the J gene lost 0 bases, with 13 bases spanning the gap. CDR3 DNA sequence: TGTGCCAGCACCCTACAGGGAAGCTCTGGAAACACCATATATTTT. Protein sequence: CASTLQGSSGNTIYF.

This clone was recorded a few times. The chain combines TRBV6-5 with TRBJ1-1; D is unresolved. V lost 8 bases, J lost 6 bases, and 19 bases lay in between. From germline, CDR1 is MNHEY and CDR2 SVGAGI. The CDR3 consists of 14 residues. CDR3 loop: CASSEAARVSEAFF. DNA for the CDR3: TGTGCCAGCTCTGAGGCGGCTCGGGTCTCTGAAGCTTTCTTT.

The chain combines TRBV27 with TRBJ2-3; tentative D call: TRBD1 (5 bases). The CDR3 extends over 14 amino acids. Deletions cut 2 bases from V and 2 bases from J, with 8 bases between. Germline lookup yields CDR1 MNHEY and CDR2 SMNVEV (reference sequence). This CDR3 reads CASSLPGLTDTQYF. CDR3 bases: TGTGCCAGCAGTTTACCAGGGCTCACAGATACGCAGTATTTT.

V usage is TRBV28 and J usage is TRBJ1-5, with D uncertain. Germline V lookup: CDR1 MDHEN, CDR2 SYDVKM. With 1 base removed from V and 3 bases from J, the gap between germline ends came to 10 bases. CDR3 size: 15 residues. CDR3 residues: CASSLLGGYNQPQHF. As DNA, the CDR3 is TGTGCCAGCAGTTTATTGGGAGGGTACAATCAGCCCCAGCATTTT.

This clone showed up just once. J is TRBJ2-5 and V is TRBV19; TRBD2 aligns across 12 bases. From germline, CDR1 is LNHDA and CDR2 SQIVND (reference sequence). This CDR3 spans 13 amino acids. V trimming: 6 bases; J trimming: 5 bases; junction bases outside the gene matches: 1. The CDR3 reads CASRTSGGETQYF. The CDR3 DNA is TGTGCCAGTAGGACTAGCGGGGGCGAGACCCAGTACTTC. Based on the CDR3 plus reference TRBV19 and TRBJ2-5, the full variable domain is DGGITQSPKYLFRKEGQNVTLSCEQNLNHDAMYWYRQDPGQGLRLIYYSQIVNDFQKGDIAEGYSVSREKKESFPLTVTSAQKNPTAFYLCASRTSGGETQYFGPGTRLLVL.

V is TRBV9 and J is TRBJ1-3; 7 nucleotides match TRBD1. The CDR3 has 17 residues. J gave up 4 bases and V 2 bases, and 12 bases lay outside the gene matches. Germline lookup yields CDR1 SGDLS and CDR2 YYNGEE. The CDR3 sequence: CASSVSGTGQLGNTIYF. Here the CDR3 DNA reads TGTGCCAGCAGCGTCTCGGGGACGGGACAGCTAGGAAACACCATATATTTT.

The CDR3 is CASSKGQVVTEAFF. The CDR3 nucleotides are TGTGCCAGTAGTAAGGGACAGGTAGTCACTGAAGCTTTCTTT. This chain uses TRBV19 with TRBJ1-1; 8 bases are shared with TRBD1. After removal of 4 bases from V and 4 bases from J, the junction contained 5 bases not matched to a gene. This CDR3 comprises 14 residues. Germline V gene sequence: CDR1 LNHDA, CDR2 SQIVND (reference sequence).

The chain carries TRBV6-6 and TRBJ1-2, with 8 positions matching TRBD1. CDR3 length: 16 residues. With V trimmed by 0 bases and J by 1 base, 4 bases remained unmatched. Germline lookup yields CDR1 MNHNY and CDR2 SVGAGI (reference sequence). The CDR3 sequence is CASSYSTGQVNYGYTF. CDR3 nucleotides: TGTGCCAGCAGTTACTCCACGGGACAGGTTAACTATGGCTACACCTTC.

The J gene is TRBJ2-7, the V gene TRBV5-4; 8 bases agree with TRBD2. J was trimmed by 1 base and V by 5 bases; bases with no gene match: 8. The CDR3 has 15 residues. Germline CDR1 SGHNT, CDR2 YYREEE (reference sequence). In nucleotides, the CDR3 is TGTGCCAGCAGTTGGGCGGGGGGCCAATCCTACGAGCAGTACTTC. Its protein product is CASSWAGGQSYEQYF.

The sample holds a few counts of this clone. The gene calls are TRBV9 and TRBJ1-5, with D unresolved. Germline CDR1 and CDR2: SGDLS and YYNGEE. Trimming took off 2 bases at V and 1 base at J, with 10 bases between the two ends. The length of the CDR3 is 15 residues. CDR3 loop: CASSVGEVSNQPQHF. CDR3 sequence (DNA): TGTGCCAGCAGCGTTGGGGAGGTAAGCAATCAGCCCCAGCATTTT.

V usage is TRBV27 and J usage is TRBJ1-6; D is perhaps TRBD1 (5 bases). The CDR3 extends over 12 amino acids. The V gene lost 6 bases and the J gene lost 7 bases, with 7 bases spanning the gap. In germline, CDR1 is MNHEY, CDR2 SMNVEV (reference sequence). The CDR3 sequence: CASSRVNSPLHF. DNA for the CDR3: TGTGCCAGCAGCAGGGTCAATTCACCCCTCCACTTT.

This chain links TRBV5-1 with TRBJ2-3, with a tentative D call TRBD1 (5 bases). CDR1 SGHRS and CDR2 YFSETQ come from the germline V gene. The length of the CDR3 is 16 residues. V was shortened by 0 bases and J by 0 bases, with 11 bases between the two germline ends. The CDR3 DNA is TGCGCCAGCAGCTTGGGACAGTTGGGAAGCACAGATACGCAGTATTTT. This codes for CASSLGQLGSTDTQYF.